This section outlines one TCR beta chain sequence together with its context. Its matching antigen is unknown. Repertoires were generated with immunoSEQ multiplex PCR, while TCRdb's copy carries only in-frame clones and drops some. There are around 100,000 clones in the sample; 90% occur only once, and 1.3% lies in the top ten. These data originate in a study of T cell responses to AZD1222 COVID-19 vaccine. The study's findings and limits: Donors, mostly white British, included more females; clonal diversity was possibly underestimated.

Per germline, CDR1 LNHDA and CDR2 SQIVND (reference sequence). This CDR3 has 15 amino acids. The V and J ends lost 3 bases and 7 bases respectively, with 16 bases between them. This chain connects TRBV19 to TRBJ2-1, with a tentative D call TRBD2 (7 bases). The sequence came from an adult in good health. The sample here was peripheral blood, taken on day 0 of AZD1222 vaccination. The CDR3 is CASSMWGGGMNEQFF. The DNA of the CDR3 is TGTGCCAGTAGTATGTGGGGAGGGGGTATGAATGAGCAGTTCTTC.